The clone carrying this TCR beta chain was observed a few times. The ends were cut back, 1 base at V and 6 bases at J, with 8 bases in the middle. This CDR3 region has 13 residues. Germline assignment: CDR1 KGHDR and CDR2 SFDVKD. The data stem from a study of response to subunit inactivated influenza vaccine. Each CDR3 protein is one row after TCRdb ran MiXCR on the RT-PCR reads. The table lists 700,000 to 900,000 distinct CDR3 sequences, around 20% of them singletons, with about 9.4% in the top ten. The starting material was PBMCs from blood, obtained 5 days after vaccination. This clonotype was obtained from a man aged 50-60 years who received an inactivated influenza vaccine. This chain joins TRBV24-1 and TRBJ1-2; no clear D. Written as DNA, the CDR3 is TGTGCCACCAGTGATTTTTCGGGGAATGGCTACACCTTC. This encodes CATSDFSGNGYTF.